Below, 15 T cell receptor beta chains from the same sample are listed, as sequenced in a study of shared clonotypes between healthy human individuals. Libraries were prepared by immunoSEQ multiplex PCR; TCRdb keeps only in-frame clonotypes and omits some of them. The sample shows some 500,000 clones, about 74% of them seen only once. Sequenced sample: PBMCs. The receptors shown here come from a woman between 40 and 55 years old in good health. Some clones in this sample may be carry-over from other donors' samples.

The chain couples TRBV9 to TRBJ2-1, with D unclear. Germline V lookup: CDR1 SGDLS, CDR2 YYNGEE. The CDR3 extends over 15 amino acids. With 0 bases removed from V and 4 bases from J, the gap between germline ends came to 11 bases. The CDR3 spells CASSVAWSPYNEQFF. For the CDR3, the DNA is TGTGCCAGCAGCGTAGCCTGGTCACCATACAATGAGCAGTTCTTC.

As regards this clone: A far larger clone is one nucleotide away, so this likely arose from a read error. The DNA of the CDR3 is TGTGCCCACCGGGCGGAGGGCCGGTCCTACAGTGAGCAGTTCTTC. This translates into CAHRAEGRSYSEQFF. The V gene is TRBV6-6, the J gene TRBJ2-1, with D possibly matching TRBD2 (6 bases). CDR1 and CDR2 (germline): MNHNY, SVGAGI (reference sequence). The length of the CDR3 is 15 residues.

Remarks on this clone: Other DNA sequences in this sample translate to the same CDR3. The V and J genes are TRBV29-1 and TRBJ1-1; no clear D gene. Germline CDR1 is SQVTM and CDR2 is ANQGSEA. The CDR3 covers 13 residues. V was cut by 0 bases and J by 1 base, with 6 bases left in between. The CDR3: CSVEEGTNTEAFF. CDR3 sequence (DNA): TGCAGCGTTGAAGAGGGTACGAACACTGAAGCTTTCTTT.

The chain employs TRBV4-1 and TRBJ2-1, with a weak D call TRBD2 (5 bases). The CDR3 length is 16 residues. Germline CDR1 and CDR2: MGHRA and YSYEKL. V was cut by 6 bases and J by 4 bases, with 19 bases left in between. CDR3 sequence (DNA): TGCGCCAGCAGACTACAATTCACGGGGAAATACAATGAGCAGTTCTTC. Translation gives CASRLQFTGKYNEQFF.

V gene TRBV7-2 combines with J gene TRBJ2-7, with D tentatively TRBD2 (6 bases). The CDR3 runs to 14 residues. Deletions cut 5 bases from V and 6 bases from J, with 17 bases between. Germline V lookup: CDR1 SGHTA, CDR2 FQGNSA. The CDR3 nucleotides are TGTGCCAGCAGCGGTAGCGGTATGGCGCGCGAGCAGTACTTC. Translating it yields CASSGSGMAREQYF.

CDR3 loop: CASSLAVGLGNQPQHF. The CDR3 bases are TGTGCCAGCAGCTTGGCGGTGGGTTTAGGGAATCAGCCCCAGCATTTT. The V and J genes are TRBV5-5 and TRBJ1-5; D unclear. The CDR3 is made up of 16 amino acids. Germline V gene data show CDR1 as SGHKS and CDR2 as YYEKEE (reference sequence). Trimming stripped 0 bases from V and 4 bases from J, with 14 bases between.

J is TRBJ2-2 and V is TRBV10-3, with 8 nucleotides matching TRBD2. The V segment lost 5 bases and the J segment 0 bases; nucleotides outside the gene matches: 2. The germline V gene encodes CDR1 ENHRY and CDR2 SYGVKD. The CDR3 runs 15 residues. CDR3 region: CAISTSGANTGELFF. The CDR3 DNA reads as TGTGCCATCAGTACTAGCGGTGCGAACACCGGGGAGCTGTTTTTT.

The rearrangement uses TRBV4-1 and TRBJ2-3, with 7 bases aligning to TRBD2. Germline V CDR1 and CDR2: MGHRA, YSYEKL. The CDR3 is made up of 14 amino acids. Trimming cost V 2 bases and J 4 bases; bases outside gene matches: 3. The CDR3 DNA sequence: TGCGCCAGCAGCCAACGGACTAGGGCAGATACGCAGTATTTT. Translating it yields CASSQRTRADTQYF.

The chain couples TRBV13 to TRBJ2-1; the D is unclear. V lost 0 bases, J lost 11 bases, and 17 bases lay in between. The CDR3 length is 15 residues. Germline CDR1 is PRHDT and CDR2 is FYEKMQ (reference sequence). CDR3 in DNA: TGTGCCAGCAGCTTAGGAAGCTACAATTCGGCTAAGCAGTTCTTC. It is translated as CASSLGSYNSAKQFF.

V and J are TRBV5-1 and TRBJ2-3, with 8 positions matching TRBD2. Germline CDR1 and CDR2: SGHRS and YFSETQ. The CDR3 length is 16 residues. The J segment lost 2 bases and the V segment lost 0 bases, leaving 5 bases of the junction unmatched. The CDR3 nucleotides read TGCGCCAGCAGCTTGGAGGTGACTAGCGACACAGATACGCAGTATTTT. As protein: CASSLEVTSDTDTQYF.

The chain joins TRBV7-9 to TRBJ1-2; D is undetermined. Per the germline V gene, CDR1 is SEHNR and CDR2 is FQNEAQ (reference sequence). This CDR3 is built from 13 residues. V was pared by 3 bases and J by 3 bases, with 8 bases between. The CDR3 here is CASSLSSYYGYTF. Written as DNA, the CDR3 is TGTGCCAGCAGCTTGTCGAGCTACTATGGCTACACCTTC.

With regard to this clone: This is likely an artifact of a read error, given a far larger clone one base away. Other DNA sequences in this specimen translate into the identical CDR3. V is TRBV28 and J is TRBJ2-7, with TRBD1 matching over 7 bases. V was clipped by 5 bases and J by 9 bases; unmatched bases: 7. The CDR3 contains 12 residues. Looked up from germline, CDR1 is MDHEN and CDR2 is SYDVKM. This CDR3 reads CASSPPRTGQYF. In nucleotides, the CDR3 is TGTGCCAGCAGTCCCCCCCGGACAGGGCAGTACTTC.

This chain's CDR3 is CASSLPFDTTGELFF. CDR3 DNA sequence: TGTGCCAGCAGCTTACCCTTCGACACCACCGGGGAGCTGTTTTTT. The rearrangement links TRBV6-6 to TRBJ2-2; D unclear. The CDR3 totals 15 residues. Germline CDR1 and CDR2: MNHNY and SVGAGI (reference sequence). V was cut by 6 bases and J by 4 bases, with 15 bases left in between.

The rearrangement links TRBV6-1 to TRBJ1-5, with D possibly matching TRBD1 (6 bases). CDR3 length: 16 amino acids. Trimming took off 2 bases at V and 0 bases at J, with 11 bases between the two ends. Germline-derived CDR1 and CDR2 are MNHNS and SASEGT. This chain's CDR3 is CASSELQGHSNQPQHF. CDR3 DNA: TGTGCCAGCAGTGAATTACAGGGCCATAGCAATCAGCCCCAGCATTTT.

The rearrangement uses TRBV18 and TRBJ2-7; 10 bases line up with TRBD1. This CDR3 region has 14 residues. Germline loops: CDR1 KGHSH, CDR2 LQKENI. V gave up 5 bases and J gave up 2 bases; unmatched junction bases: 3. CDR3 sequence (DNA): TGTGCCAGCTCAGGGACAGGGGCTCCCTACGAGCAGTACTTC. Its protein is CASSGTGAPYEQYF. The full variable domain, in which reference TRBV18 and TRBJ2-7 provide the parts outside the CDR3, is NAGVMQNPRHLVRRRGQEARLRCSPMKGHSHVYWYRQLPEEGLKFMVYLQKENIIDESGMPKERFSAEFPKEGPSILRIQQVVRGDSAAYFCASSGTGAPYEQYFGPGTRLTVT.